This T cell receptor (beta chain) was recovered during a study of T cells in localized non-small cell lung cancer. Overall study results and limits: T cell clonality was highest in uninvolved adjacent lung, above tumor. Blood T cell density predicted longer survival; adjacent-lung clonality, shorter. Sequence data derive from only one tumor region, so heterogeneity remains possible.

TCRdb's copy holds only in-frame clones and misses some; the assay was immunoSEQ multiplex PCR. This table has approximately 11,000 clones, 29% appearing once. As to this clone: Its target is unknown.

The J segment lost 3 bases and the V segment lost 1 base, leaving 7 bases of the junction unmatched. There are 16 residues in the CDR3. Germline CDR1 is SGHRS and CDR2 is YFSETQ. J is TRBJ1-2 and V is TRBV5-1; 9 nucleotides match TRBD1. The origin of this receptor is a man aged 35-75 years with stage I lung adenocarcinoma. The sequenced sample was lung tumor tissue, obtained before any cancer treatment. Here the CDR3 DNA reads TGCGCCAGCAGCTTGTATGGGACAGGGACCCACTATGGCTACACCTTC. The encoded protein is CASSLYGTGTHYGYTF.